This T cell receptor (beta chain) was recovered during a study of blood T cell repertoires in COVID-19. V lost 5 bases to trimming and J lost 9 bases, with 14 bases between them. This CDR3 has 13 residues. Germline V gene lookup returns CDR1 SGHTA and CDR2 FQGNSA. Method: immunoSEQ multiplex PCR; TCRdb's copy keeps in-frame clones and lacks some. Of 200,000 to 300,000 clones listed, 88% are singletons. The TCR originated in a man aged 60-69 years who had recovered from COVID-19. The sample taken for sequencing was peripheral blood. This sequence joins TRBV7-2 and TRBJ2-1; D not resolved. CDR3 bases: TGTGCCAGCAGCACGCTCCCCCGAGGTGAGCAGTTCTTC. Its translation: CASSTLPRGEQFF.